A selection of T cell receptor beta chains follows, all from one sample in a study of glioma-infiltrating T cells after dendritic cell vaccination. Sequencing was performed with immunoSEQ multiplex PCR; in TCRdb, only in-frame clones are kept and a portion is missing. Altogether about 82,000 clones are present, about four fifths being singletons, with the ten largest covering 6% to 7.5%. This specimen was blood, taken after dendritic cell vaccination. These receptors all come from a human donor with glioblastoma. CDR3s include the opening cysteine and the closing phenylalanine or tryptophan. The D gene is left open where the match is weak. Expanded clones get a size class; other rows say once, few or many, or leave the size out.

>.|TRBJ1-3|TRBV6-1|.
CASSDVGTISGNTIYF
TGTGCCAGCAGTGATGTAGGGACTATCTCTGGAAACACCATATATTTT
>TRBD2|TRBJ2-1|TRBV5-4|.
CASSWARGEDNEQFF
TGTGCCAGCAGCTGGGCGCGGGGGGAGGACAATGAGCAGTTCTTC
>.|TRBJ1-1|TRBV5-4|.
CASSLAGGSTEAFF
TGTGCCAGCAGCTTGGCAGGAGGGAGTACTGAAGCTTTCTTT
>TRBD2|TRBJ2-1|TRBV14|.
CASSLRGVRTSYNEQFF
TGTGCCAGCAGCTTGCGGGGGGTGCGGACCTCCTACAATGAGCAGTTCTTC
>.|TRBJ2-2|TRBV7-6|.
CASSLQGYTGELFF
TGTGCCAGCAGCTTGCAGGGTTACACCGGGGAGCTGTTTTTT
>TRBD1|TRBJ1-5|TRBV28|.
CASSKQGKNQPQHF
TGTGCCAGCAGTAAACAGGGGAAAAATCAGCCCCAGCATTTT
>TRBD1|TRBJ2-2|TRBV15|few
CATTLGQEVSGELFF
TGTGCCACCACCCTAGGACAGGAAGTATCCGGGGAGCTGTTTTTT
>.|TRBJ1-1|TRBV7-3|.
CASSLWGGMNTEAFF
TGTGCCAGCAGCTTATGGGGAGGGATGAACACTGAAGCTTTCTTT
>.|TRBJ2-3|TRBV6-1|few
CASSEGGGGLDTQYF
TGTGCCAGCAGTGAAGGGGGGGGCGGTTTAGATACGCAGTATTTT
>TRBD1|TRBJ1-1|TRBV6-5|.
CASRTGQLNTEAFF
TGTGCCAGCAGAACGGGACAGTTGAACACTGAAGCTTTCTTT
>.|TRBJ2-7|TRBV28|.
CASSSLTRFGYEQYF
TGTGCCAGCAGCTCCCTGACACGGTTTGGGTACGAGCAGTACTTC
>.|TRBJ2-7|TRBV6-5|.
CASSYSYDSLAYEQYF
TGTGCCAGCAGTTACTCGTATGACAGTCTTGCCTACGAGCAGTACTTC
>TRBD1|TRBJ2-7|TRBV11-2|.
CASSFSGTGEYEQYF
TGTGCCAGCAGCTTCTCCGGGACAGGGGAATACGAGCAGTACTTC
>.|TRBJ1-1|TRBV2|few
CASSERQDPNTEAFF
TGTGCCAGCAGTGAAAGACAGGACCCCAACACTGAAGCTTTCTTT
>TRBD1|TRBJ1-1|TRBV7-2|.
CASSFNDRAGTEAFF
TGTGCCAGCAGCTTTAACGACAGGGCCGGCACTGAAGCTTTCTTT
>.|TRBJ1-2|TRBV5-4|.
CASSLFVAELNYGYTF
TGTGCCAGCAGCTTGTTCGTCGCGGAGCTTAACTATGGCTACACCTTC
>.|TRBJ2-2|TRBV6-1|.
CASSDLLGTNTGELFF
TGTGCCAGCAGTGACCTGCTAGGTACGAACACCGGGGAGCTGTTTTTT
>.|TRBJ1-3|TRBV29-1|.
CSVEHTKSSGNTIYF
TGCAGCGTTGAGCACACTAAATCTTCTGGAAACACCATATATTTT
>.|TRBJ1-2|TRBV10-3|.
CAISLGDGYTF
TGTGCCATCAGCCTAGGGGATGGCTACACCTTC
>TRBD2|TRBJ2-2|TRBV27|few
CASSFIPGTSGGGTGELFF
TGTGCCAGCAGCTTCATCCCCGGGACTAGCGGGGGGGGCACCGGGGAGCTGTTTTTT
>TRBD1|TRBJ1-4|TRBV13|.
CASSYRGRSGEKLFF
TGTGCCAGCAGCTACAGGGGGCGGTCTGGGGAAAAACTGTTTTTT
>TRBD1|TRBJ1-2|TRBV28|.
CASSLWEQGADNYGYTF
TGTGCCAGCAGTTTATGGGAACAGGGGGCGGACAACTATGGCTACACCTTC
>.|TRBJ2-7|TRBV12-5|.
CASGLVDRSIYEQYF
TGTGCTAGTGGTTTGGTAGACAGGAGCATCTACGAGCAGTACTTC
>TRBD2|TRBJ2-5|TRBV30|.
CAWRPSGSQETQYF
TGTGCCTGGAGGCCTAGCGGGTCCCAAGAGACCCAGTACTTC
>.|TRBJ2-7|TRBV27|.
CASSSRGYEQYF
TGTGCCAGCAGTTCAAGGGGTTACGAGCAGTACTTC
>TRBD1|TRBJ1-2|TRBV18|.
CASSPRDREEYGYTF
TGTGCCAGCTCACCAAGGGACAGGGAGGAGTATGGCTACACCTTC
>TRBD1|TRBJ1-6|TRBV5-1|.
CASSWAPGQEYNSPLHF
TGCGCCAGCAGCTGGGCCCCTGGACAGGAGTATAATTCACCCCTCCACTTT
>TRBD1|TRBJ1-2|TRBV6-5|.
CASSRGQEANYGYTF
TGTGCCAGCAGTCGCGGACAGGAAGCAAACTATGGCTACACCTTC
>TRBD1|TRBJ1-1|TRBV5-8|.
CASSADRGMAMNTEAFF
TGTGCCAGCAGTGCTGACAGGGGGATGGCCATGAACACTGAAGCTTTCTTT
>TRBD2|TRBJ2-5|TRBV4-3|.
CASSQDGIQRGGHETQYF
TGCGCCAGCAGCCAAGATGGTATTCAGCGGGGGGGCCATGAGACCCAGTACTTC
>TRBD1|TRBJ1-1|TRBV18|.
CASSPSAGQGASATEAFF
TGTGCCAGCTCACCAAGCGCGGGACAGGGGGCCTCAGCAACTGAAGCTTTCTTT
>TRBD1|TRBJ2-7|TRBV19|once
CASSIVGQGAYEQYF
TGTGCCAGTAGTATCGTCGGACAGGGGGCCTACGAGCAGTACTTC
>TRBD1|TRBJ1-2|TRBV5-1|.
CASSLAGGQELYGYTF
TGCGCCAGCAGCTTGGCTGGGGGACAGGAACTTTATGGCTACACCTTC
>TRBD1|TRBJ1-5|TRBV7-9|.
CASASGQGDQPQHF
TGTGCCAGCGCTTCGGGGCAGGGGGATCAGCCCCAGCATTTT
>.|TRBJ1-2|TRBV29-1|.
CSVEGGPRGAPGDGYTF
TGCAGCGTTGAGGGGGGACCCCGAGGGGCGCCAGGTGATGGCTACACCTTC
>.|TRBJ2-7|TRBV4-2|.
CASSPGRGYEQYF
TGTGCCAGCAGCCCTGGGAGAGGGTACGAGCAGTACTTC
>TRBD1|TRBJ1-2|TRBV7-8|.
CASSSTDRGVDGYTF
TGTGCCAGCAGCTCAACCGACAGGGGAGTAGATGGCTACACCTTC
>.|TRBJ1-2|TRBV14|.
CASSQDVQGMYGYTF
TGTGCCAGCAGCCAAGATGTCCAGGGGATGTATGGCTACACCTTC
>TRBD1|TRBJ1-3|TRBV15|.
CATSTVAGTGIGNTIYF
TGTGCCACCAGCACGGTAGCCGGGACAGGGATTGGAAACACCATATATTTT
>TRBD2|TRBJ2-5|TRBV4-3|.
CASSQELAGGMETQYF
TGCGCCAGCAGCCAAGAACTAGCGGGGGGGATGGAGACCCAGTACTTC
>.|TRBJ2-1|TRBV11-2|.
CASSPRGGNRGSYNEQFF
TGTGCCAGCAGCCCACGGGGGGGGAACAGGGGTTCCTACAATGAGCAGTTCTTC
>TRBD1|TRBJ1-1|TRBV6-5|.
CASSYEQGKLEAFF
TGTGCCAGCAGCTACGAACAGGGGAAACTCGAAGCTTTCTTT
>.|TRBJ1-2|TRBV7-2|.
CASSFAEGGYTF
TGTGCCAGCAGCTTCGCGGAGGGTGGCTACACCTTC
>.|TRBJ2-2|TRBV11-1|.
CASSRGRGAGELFF
TGTGCCAGCAGCCGCGGCCGGGGAGCGGGGGAGCTGTTTTTT